This TCR beta chain was sequenced for a study of blood T cell repertoires in COVID-19. Study background: PBMCs, B-cell-depleted T cells, or T cells provided the cDNA or gDNA that made up the material.

The data were produced by immunoSEQ multiplex PCR, yet TCRdb's version contains in-frame clones alone and is incomplete. This sample has approximately 160,000 clones, with around 81% found just once. V was pared by 3 bases and J by 2 bases, with 8 bases of the junction left unmatched. Germline-derived CDR1 and CDR2 are MRHNA and SNTAGT. CDR3 size: 17 residues. Adults between roughly 18 and 95 years of age took part from 20 to 25 US areas. The study assigned cohorts using participant-reported clinical history. The sequenced material came from PBMCs or T cells enriched from blood (not recorded which). The sequence was obtained from a man aged 40-50 years who had recovered from COVID-19. The V gene is TRBV6-4, the J gene TRBJ2-3; 10 bases line up with TRBD2. The CDR3 here is CASSEAASGGITDTQYF. CDR3 sequence (DNA): TGTGCCAGCAGTGAAGCTGCTAGCGGGGGCATCACAGATACGCAGTATTTT.